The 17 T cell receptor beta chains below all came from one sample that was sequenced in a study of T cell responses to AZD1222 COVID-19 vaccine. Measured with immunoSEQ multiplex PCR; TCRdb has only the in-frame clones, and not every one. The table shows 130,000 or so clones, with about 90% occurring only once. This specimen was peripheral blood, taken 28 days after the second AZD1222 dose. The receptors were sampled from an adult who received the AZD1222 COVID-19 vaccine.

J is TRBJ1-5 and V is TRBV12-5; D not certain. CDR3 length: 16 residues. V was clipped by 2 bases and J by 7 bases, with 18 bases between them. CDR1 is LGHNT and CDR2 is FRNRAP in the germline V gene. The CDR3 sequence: CASGLWQSSPGQPQHF. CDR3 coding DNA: TGTGCTAGTGGTTTGTGGCAGTCATCGCCCGGACAGCCCCAGCATTTT. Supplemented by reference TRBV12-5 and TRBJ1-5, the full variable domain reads DARVTQTPRHKVTEMGQEVTMRCQPILGHNTVFWYRQTMMQGLELLAYFRNRAPLDDSGMPKDRFSAEMPDATLATLKIQPSEPRDSAVYFCASGLWQSSPGQPQHFGDGTRLSIL.

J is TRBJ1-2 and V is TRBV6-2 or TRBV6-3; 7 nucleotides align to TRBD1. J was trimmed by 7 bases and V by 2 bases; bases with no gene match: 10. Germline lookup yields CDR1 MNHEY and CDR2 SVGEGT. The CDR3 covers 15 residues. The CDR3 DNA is TGTGCCAGCAGTTACCCGACACAGGGGACTCTTGGCTACACCTTC. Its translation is CASSYPTQGTLGYTF.

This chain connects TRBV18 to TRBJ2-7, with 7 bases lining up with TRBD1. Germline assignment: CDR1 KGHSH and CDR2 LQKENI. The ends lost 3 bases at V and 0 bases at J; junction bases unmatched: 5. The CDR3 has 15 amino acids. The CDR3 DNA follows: TGTGCCAGCTCACCTAGGGGACAGCGCTCCTACGAGCAGTACTTC. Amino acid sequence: CASSPRGQRSYEQYF.

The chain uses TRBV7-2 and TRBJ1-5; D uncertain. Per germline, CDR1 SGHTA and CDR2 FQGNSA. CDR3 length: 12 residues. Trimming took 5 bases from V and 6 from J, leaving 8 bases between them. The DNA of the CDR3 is TGTGCCAGCAGCCGACCGTTTCAGCCCCAGCATTTT. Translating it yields CASSRPFQPQHF. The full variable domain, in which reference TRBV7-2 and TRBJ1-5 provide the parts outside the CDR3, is GAGVSQSPSNKVTEKGKDVELRCDPISGHTALYWYRQSLGQGLEFLIYFQGNSAPDKSGLPSDRFSAERTGGSVSTLTIQRTQQEDSAVYLCASSRPFQPQHFGDGTRLSIL.

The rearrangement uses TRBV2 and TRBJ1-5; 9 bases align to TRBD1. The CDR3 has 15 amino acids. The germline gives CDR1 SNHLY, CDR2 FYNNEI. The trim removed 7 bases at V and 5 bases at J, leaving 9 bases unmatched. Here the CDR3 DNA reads TGTGCCAGCATTAAGGACAGGGGCCTACATCAGCCCCAGCATTTT. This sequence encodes CASIKDRGLHQPQHF.

The CDR3 protein is CASNVGNEKLFF. DNA for the CDR3: TGTGCCAGCAACGTCGGCAATGAAAAACTGTTTTTT. V gene TRBV28 combines with J gene TRBJ1-4; D remains unclear. Looked up from germline, CDR1 is MDHEN and CDR2 is SYDVKM. The germline V and J ends were trimmed by 7 bases and 5 bases, with 8 bases remaining between them. The CDR3 has 12 amino acids.

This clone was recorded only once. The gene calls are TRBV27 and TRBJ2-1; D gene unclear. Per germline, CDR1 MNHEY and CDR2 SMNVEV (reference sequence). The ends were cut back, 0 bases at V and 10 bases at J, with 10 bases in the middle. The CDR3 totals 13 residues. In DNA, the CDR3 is TGTGCCAGCAGTTTATCGTTTACGATGGAGCAGTTCTTC. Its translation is CASSLSFTMEQFF.

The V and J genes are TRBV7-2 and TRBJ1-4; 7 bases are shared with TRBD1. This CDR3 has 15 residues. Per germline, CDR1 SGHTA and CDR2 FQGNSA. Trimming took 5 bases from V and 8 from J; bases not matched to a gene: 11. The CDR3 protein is CASSQRGGQGEKLFF. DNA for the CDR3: TGTGCCAGCAGCCAAAGAGGGGGCCAGGGCGAAAAACTGTTTTTT.

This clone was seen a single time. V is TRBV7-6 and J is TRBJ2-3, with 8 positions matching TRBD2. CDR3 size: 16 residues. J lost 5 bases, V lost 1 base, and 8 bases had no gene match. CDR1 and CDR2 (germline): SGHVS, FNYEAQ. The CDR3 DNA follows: TGTGCCAGCAGCTTAGGAACTAGCGGACGGGTAGATACGCAGTATTTT. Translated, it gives CASSLGTSGRVDTQYF. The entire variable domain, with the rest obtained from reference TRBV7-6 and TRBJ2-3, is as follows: GAGVSQSPRYKVTKRGQDVALRCDPISGHVSLYWYRQALGQGPEFLTYFNYEAQQDKSGLPNDRFSAERPEGSISTLTIQRTEQRDSAMYRCASSLGTSGRVDTQYFGPGTRLTVL.

DNA for the CDR3: TGTGCCAGCTCTCTGGACCAGAACACTGAAGCTTTCTTT. It encodes CASSLDQNTEAFF. V usage is TRBV18 and J usage is TRBJ1-1; D unresolved. Per germline, CDR1 KGHSH and CDR2 LQKENI. The CDR3 loop spans 13 amino acids. The V and J ends lost 6 bases and 1 base respectively, with 9 bases between them.

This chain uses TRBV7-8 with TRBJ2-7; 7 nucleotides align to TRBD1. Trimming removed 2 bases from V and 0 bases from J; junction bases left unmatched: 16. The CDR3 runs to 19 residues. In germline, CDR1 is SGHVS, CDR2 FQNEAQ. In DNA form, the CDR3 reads TGTGCCAGCAGCTTAAGGCTTTCTGTGGGTAGGGACAGCTCCTACGAGCAGTACTTC. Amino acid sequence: CASSLRLSVGRDSSYEQYF. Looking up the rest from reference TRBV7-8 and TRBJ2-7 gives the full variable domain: GAGVSQSPRYKVAKRGQDVALRCDPISGHVSLFWYQQALGQGPEFLTYFQNEAQLDKSGLPSDRFFAERPEGSVSTLKIQRTQQEDSAVYLCASSLRLSVGRDSSYEQYFGPGTRLTVT.

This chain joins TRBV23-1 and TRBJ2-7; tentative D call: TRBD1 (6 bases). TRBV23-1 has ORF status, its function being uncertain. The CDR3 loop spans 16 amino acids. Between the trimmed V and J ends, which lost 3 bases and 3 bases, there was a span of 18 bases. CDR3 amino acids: CASSHPGHISLYEQYF. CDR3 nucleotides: TGCGCCAGCAGTCACCCGGGACACATATCTCTCTACGAGCAGTACTTC.

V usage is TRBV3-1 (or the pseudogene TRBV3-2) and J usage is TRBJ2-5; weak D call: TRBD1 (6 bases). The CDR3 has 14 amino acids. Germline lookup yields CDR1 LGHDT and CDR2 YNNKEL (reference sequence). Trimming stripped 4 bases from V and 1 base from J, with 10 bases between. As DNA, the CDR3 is TGTGCCAGCAGCCGGAACAGGGCCCAAGAGACCCAGTACTTC. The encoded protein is CASSRNRAQETQYF.

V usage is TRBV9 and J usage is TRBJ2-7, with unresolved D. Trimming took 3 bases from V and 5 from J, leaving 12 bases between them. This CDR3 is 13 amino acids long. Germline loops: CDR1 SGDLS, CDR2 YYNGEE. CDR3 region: CASSGMTADEQYF. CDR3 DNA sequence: TGTGCCAGCAGCGGAATGACCGCGGACGAGCAGTACTTC.

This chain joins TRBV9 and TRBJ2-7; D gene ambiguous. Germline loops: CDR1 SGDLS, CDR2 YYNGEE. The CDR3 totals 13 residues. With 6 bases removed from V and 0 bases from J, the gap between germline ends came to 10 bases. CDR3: CASTASSSYEQYF. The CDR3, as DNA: TGTGCCAGCACGGCGTCGAGCTCCTACGAGCAGTACTTC.

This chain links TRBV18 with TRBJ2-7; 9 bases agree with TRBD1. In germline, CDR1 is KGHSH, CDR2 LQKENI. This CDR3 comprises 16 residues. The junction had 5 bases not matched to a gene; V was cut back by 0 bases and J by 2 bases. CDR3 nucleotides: TGTGCCAGCTCACCACCGGGACAGGGTAGTCCCTACGAGCAGTACTTC. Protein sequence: CASSPPGQGSPYEQYF.

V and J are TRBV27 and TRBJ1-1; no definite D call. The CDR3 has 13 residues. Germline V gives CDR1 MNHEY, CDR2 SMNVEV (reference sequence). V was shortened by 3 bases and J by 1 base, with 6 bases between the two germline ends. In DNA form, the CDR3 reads TGTGCCAGCAGTTTGGGCGGGAACACTGAAGCTTTCTTT. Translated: CASSLGGNTEAFF.